These 28 T cell receptor beta chains came from one sample sequenced in a study of CD4 T cells in relation to SARS-CoV-2 and coronaviruses. Before the COVID-19 pandemic, during about 2011-2019, CD4+ T cells were taken from unexposed donors. Repertoires were generated with immunoSEQ multiplex PCR, while TCRdb's copy carries only in-frame clones and drops some. The data hold around 70,000 clones, with over 80% observed a single time. The sample comprised memory CD4+ T cells from PBMCs. These receptor sequences come from a human donor in good health.

The chain employs TRBV9 and TRBJ2-5, with unresolved D. The germline V gene has CDR1 SGDLS and CDR2 YYNGEE. The CDR3 loop spans 11 amino acids. The V and J ends lost 1 base and 4 bases respectively, with 2 bases between them. The CDR3 coding sequence is TGTGCCAGCAGCGTATCAGAGACCCAGTACTTC. Amino acid sequence: CASSVSETQYF.

The rearrangement links TRBV7-9 to TRBJ1-6, with D uncertain. There are 15 residues in the CDR3. Trimming cost V 0 bases and J 5 bases, with 8 bases left between them. Germline CDR1 SEHNR, CDR2 FQNEAQ (reference sequence). The CDR3 is CASSLAWQDNSPLHF. As DNA, the CDR3 is TGTGCCAGCAGCTTAGCGTGGCAGGATAATTCACCCCTCCACTTT. Full variable domain (missing parts from reference TRBV7-9 and TRBJ1-6): DTGVSQNPRHKITKRGQNVTFRCDPISEHNRLYWYRQTLGQGPEFLTYFQNEAQLEKSRLLSDRFSAERPKGSFSTLEIQRTEQGDSAMYLCASSLAWQDNSPLHFGNGTRLTVT.

The gene calls are TRBV6-2 or TRBV6-3 and TRBJ1-1; perhaps TRBD1 as D (5 bases). Germline lookup yields CDR1 MNHEY and CDR2 SVGEGT. Trimming shortened V by 0 bases and J by 1 base, and 9 bases separated the two germline ends. This CDR3 is built from 15 residues. The CDR3 is CASSYSRGRNTEAFF. The CDR3, as DNA: TGTGCCAGCAGTTACTCTAGGGGACGGAACACTGAAGCTTTCTTT.

The rearrangement links TRBV6-5 to TRBJ2-7, with D possibly TRBD1 on 6 matching bases. This CDR3 has 14 residues. Trimming took 6 bases from V and 5 from J, leaving 17 bases between them. Germline V gene data show CDR1 as MNHEY and CDR2 as SVGAGI. As DNA, the CDR3 is TGTGCCAGCAGCCAAACTACAGGGTCCCACGAGCAGTACTTC. It is translated as CASSQTTGSHEQYF.

The chain is built from TRBV30 and TRBJ1-2, with D possibly TRBD1 on 6 matching bases. The CDR3 is 13 amino acids. Per germline, CDR1 GTSNPN and CDR2 SVGIG (reference sequence). Trimming stripped 1 base from V and 0 bases from J, with 6 bases between. The CDR3 nucleotides read TGTGCCTGGAGTGGGACAGCTAACTATGGCTACACCTTC. It yields the protein CAWSGTANYGYTF. The full variable domain, with the rest looked up from reference TRBV30 and TRBJ1-2, is SQTIHQWPATLVQPVGSPLSLECTVEGTSNPNLYWYRQAAGRGLQLLFYSVGIGQISSEVPQNLSASRPQDRQFILSSKKLLLSDSGFYLCAWSGTANYGYTFGSGTRLTVV.

The chain links TRBV7-8 to TRBJ1-4; D remains ambiguous. Looked up from germline, CDR1 is SGHVS and CDR2 is FQNEAQ. There are 16 residues in the CDR3. Trimming removed 3 bases from V and 4 bases from J, with 15 bases in between. As DNA, the CDR3 is TGTGCCAGCAGCTTCTCCCCCGGAGCCCATAATGAAAAACTGTTTTTT. It encodes CASSFSPGAHNEKLFF.

A few counts support this clone. The chain links TRBV5-1 to TRBJ2-1, with 7 nucleotides matching TRBD1. Germline V gene data show CDR1 as SGHRS and CDR2 as YFSETQ. The CDR3 totals 14 residues. With 3 bases clipped from V and 5 bases from J, the junction kept 5 bases outside the gene matches. The CDR3 DNA sequence: TGCGCCAGCAGCTCGGGGACAGCGGACAATGAGCAGTTCTTC. Protein sequence: CASSSGTADNEQFF.

For the CDR3, the DNA is TGTGCCAGCTCACCACAGGGGCGGGCGCCTCCTAATGAAAAACTGTTTTTT. It codes for CASSPQGRAPPNEKLFF. This chain joins TRBV18 and TRBJ1-4; D might be TRBD1 (5 bases). The V gene lost 1 base and the J gene lost 3 bases, with 15 bases spanning the gap. The germline CDR1 and CDR2 sequences are KGHSH and LQKENI. The CDR3 covers 17 residues.

The J gene is TRBJ2-7, the V gene TRBV6-1, with 10 bases identical to TRBD2. Trimming at V came to 3 bases and at J to 1 base, leaving 6 bases not matched to a gene. The CDR3 is made up of 16 amino acids. The germline CDR1 and CDR2 sequences are MNHNS and SASEGT. CDR3 amino acids: CASSDPGLAISYEQYF. The DNA for the CDR3 is TGTGCCAGCAGTGACCCGGGACTAGCGATTTCCTACGAGCAGTACTTC.

This chain connects TRBV7-8 to TRBJ1-1; weak D call: TRBD1 (6 bases). Germline V CDR1 and CDR2: SGHVS, FQNEAQ. V was cut by 3 bases and J by 0 bases, with 11 bases left in between. This CDR3 is built from 15 residues. The CDR3 DNA is TGTGCCAGCAGCTTGGGGACATCCATGAACACTGAAGCTTTCTTT. Protein sequence: CASSLGTSMNTEAFF.

This clone was counted once. This chain connects TRBV3-1 (or the pseudogene TRBV3-2) to TRBJ2-3; D gene uncertain. The CDR3 consists of 14 residues. V gave up 0 bases and J gave up 3 bases, with 7 bases separating them. Looked up from germline, CDR1 is LGHDT and CDR2 is YNNKEL (reference sequence). The DNA of the CDR3 is TGTGCCAGCAGCCAAGATCTAGTTACAGATACGCAGTATTTT. This gives the protein CASSQDLVTDTQYF.

This chain links TRBV30 with TRBJ2-3; either TRBD1 or TRBD2 may fit D (6 bases each). Trimming took 0 bases from V and 3 from J, leaving 13 bases between them. Germline CDR1 is GTSNPN and CDR2 is SVGIG (reference sequence). This CDR3 is built from 15 residues. The CDR3 nucleotides are TGTGCCTGGAGTGTATTTAGGGGGGAGACAGATACGCAGTATTTT. Translation: CAWSVFRGETDTQYF. Full variable domain (outside the CDR3, taken from reference TRBV30 and TRBJ2-3): SQTIHQWPATLVQPVGSPLSLECTVEGTSNPNLYWYRQAAGRGLQLLFYSVGIGQISSEVPQNLSASRPQDRQFILSSKKLLLSDSGFYLCAWSVFRGETDTQYFGPGTRLTVL.

V and J are TRBV7-9 and TRBJ2-5, with 9 positions matching TRBD1. Trimming cost V 5 bases and J 3 bases; bases outside gene matches: 4. The CDR3 runs 14 residues. Germline-derived CDR1 and CDR2 are SEHNR and FQNEAQ (reference sequence). The CDR3 region is CASSGQGWEETQYF. CDR3 nucleotides: TGTGCCAGCAGCGGACAGGGGTGGGAAGAGACCCAGTACTTC.

J is TRBJ2-1 and V is TRBV5-1; TRBD1 matches at 10 bases. Germline-derived CDR1 and CDR2 are SGHRS and YFSETQ. The CDR3 has 15 amino acids. With V trimmed by 1 base and J by 6 bases, 4 bases remained unmatched. This CDR3 is CASSLQGQGINEQFF. The CDR3 coding sequence is TGCGCCAGCAGCTTGCAGGGACAGGGGATCAATGAGCAGTTCTTC. Combining the CDR3 with reference TRBV5-1 and TRBJ2-1 gives the whole variable domain KAGVTQTPRYLIKTRGQQVTLSCSPISGHRSVSWYQQTPGQGLQFLFEYFSETQRNKGNFPGRFSGRQFSNSRSEMNVSTLELGDSALYLCASSLQGQGINEQFFGPGTRLTVL.

This chain joins TRBV3-1 (or the pseudogene TRBV3-2) and TRBJ1-1; D is undetermined. In germline, CDR1 is LGHDT, CDR2 YNNKEL (reference sequence). With 0 bases removed from V and 5 bases from J, the gap between germline ends came to 10 bases. This CDR3 contains 14 residues. CDR3 loop: CASSQDYAGTEAFF. CDR3 sequence (DNA): TGTGCCAGCAGCCAAGATTATGCGGGGACTGAAGCTTTCTTT.

The chain is built from TRBV19 and TRBJ1-1; D is perhaps TRBD1 (6 bases). The CDR3 extends over 17 amino acids. Per germline, CDR1 LNHDA and CDR2 SQIVND (reference sequence). With 3 bases removed from V and 2 bases from J, the gap between germline ends came to 19 bases. The CDR3 DNA is TGTGCCAGTAGTATTTGGGACACCACTTGGAGTAACACTGAAGCTTTCTTT. Protein: CASSIWDTTWSNTEAFF.

This chain connects TRBV5-4 to TRBJ2-3, with TRBD2 as a possible D gene (5 bases). Trimming left V 0 bases short and J 1 base short, with 9 bases between. The CDR3 runs to 15 residues. Germline V gives CDR1 SGHNT, CDR2 YYREEE (reference sequence). The CDR3 reads CASSLGGPRTDTQYF. CDR3 DNA: TGTGCCAGCAGCTTGGGAGGGCCCCGCACAGATACGCAGTATTTT. Full variable domain (missing parts from reference TRBV5-4 and TRBJ2-3): ETGVTQSPTHLIKTRGQQVTLRCSSQSGHNTVSWYQQALGQGPQFIFQYYREEENGRGNFPPRFSGLQFPNYSSELNVNALELDDSALYLCASSLGGPRTDTQYFGPGTRLTVL.

This rearrangement joins TRBV14 to TRBJ2-1, with D perhaps TRBD1 (5 bases). The CDR3 runs 16 residues. Germline values: CDR1 SGHDN, CDR2 FVKESK. Trimming removed 4 bases from V and 5 bases from J, with 18 bases in between. CDR3 sequence: CASSPRSGPHDNEQFF. CDR3 DNA sequence: TGTGCCAGCAGCCCGAGGTCAGGGCCCCATGACAATGAGCAGTTCTTC.

The CDR3 loop reads CAWSPQGSEQFF. In DNA form, the CDR3 reads TGTGCCTGGAGCCCCCAGGGGAGTGAGCAGTTCTTC. The chain carries TRBV30 and TRBJ2-1; tentative D call: TRBD1 (6 bases). The germline V gene encodes CDR1 GTSNPN and CDR2 SVGIG (reference sequence). The CDR3 loop spans 12 amino acids. V was clipped by 3 bases and J by 9 bases, with 12 bases between them.

The rearrangement uses TRBV4-3 and TRBJ1-2, with D perhaps matching TRBD1 (5 bases). V lost 0 bases to trimming and J lost 5 bases, with 22 bases between them. CDR3 size: 18 residues. CDR1 and CDR2 (germline): LGHNA, YSLEER. The CDR3 is CASSQDDTGTASGYGYTF. The CDR3 bases are TGCGCCAGCAGCCAAGACGACACCGGAACAGCCTCAGGGTATGGCTACACCTTC.

This chain links TRBV5-1 with TRBJ2-5; the D is unclear. Germline CDR1 and CDR2: SGHRS and YFSETQ. The CDR3 spans 15 residues. The ends were cut back, 4 bases at V and 1 base at J, with 14 bases in the middle. CDR3 in amino acids: CASSGTVAGQETQYF. In DNA, the CDR3 is TGCGCCAGCAGCGGAACGGTAGCAGGCCAAGAGACCCAGTACTTC.

The chain uses TRBV18 and TRBJ2-3; perhaps TRBD2 as D (6 bases). Trimming removed 3 bases at V and 3 bases at J, with 13 bases between. Germline-derived CDR1 and CDR2 are KGHSH and LQKENI. CDR3 size: 15 residues. The CDR3 bases are TGTGCCAGCTCACCCCTAGGGGCGGGAACAGATACGCAGTATTTT. This gives the protein CASSPLGAGTDTQYF. Filled out from reference TRBV18 and TRBJ2-3, the complete variable domain reads NAGVMQNPRHLVRRRGQEARLRCSPMKGHSHVYWYRQLPEEGLKFMVYLQKENIIDESGMPKERFSAEFPKEGPSILRIQQVVRGDSAAYFCASSPLGAGTDTQYFGPGTRLTVL.

The J gene is TRBJ1-2, the V gene TRBV7-9; 9 bases are a match to TRBD1. Per germline, CDR1 SEHNR and CDR2 FQNEAQ (reference sequence). The CDR3 length is 17 residues. The junction had 15 bases not matched to a gene; V was cut back by 5 bases and J by 5 bases. The CDR3 here is CASSPPGTGLLWYGYTF. CDR3 nucleotides: TGTGCCAGCAGCCCTCCAGGGACAGGGCTTTTATGGTATGGCTACACCTTC.

V and J are TRBV7-9 and TRBJ2-2; D remains unclear. Germline values: CDR1 SEHNR, CDR2 FQNEAQ (reference sequence). CDR3 size: 16 residues. The V end lost 6 bases, the J end lost 5 bases, and 19 bases lay between the germline ends. The CDR3 is CASRFDQTALTGELFF. The CDR3 DNA follows: TGTGCCAGCAGGTTTGATCAGACCGCTCTTACCGGGGAGCTGTTTTTT.

This rearrangement joins TRBV27 to TRBJ2-6; D gene ambiguous. The V gene lost 3 bases and the J gene lost 2 bases, with 8 bases spanning the gap. The CDR3 is 15 residues long. Germline CDR1 reads MNHEY; CDR2 reads SMNVEV (reference sequence). The CDR3: CASSFVSTGANVLTF. In nucleotides, the CDR3 is TGTGCCAGCAGTTTCGTCAGCACTGGGGCCAACGTCCTGACTTTC.

CDR3 coding DNA: TGTGCCAGCAGTTTAAGAATAGCGGGTAGCTCCTACAATGAGCAGTTCTTC. Its protein is CASSLRIAGSSYNEQFF. This rearrangement joins TRBV27 to TRBJ2-1; 7 bases line up with TRBD2. The CDR3 covers 17 residues. V shed 2 bases and J 0 bases; nucleotides not matched to a gene: 7. The germline V gene has CDR1 MNHEY and CDR2 SMNVEV (reference sequence).

This clone was observed a handful of times. The chain joins TRBV7-2 to TRBJ1-3; D perhaps matches TRBD1 (6 bases). CDR3 length: 16 amino acids. Germline V CDR1 and CDR2: SGHTA, FQGNSA. The V end lost 3 bases, the J end lost 0 bases, and 12 bases lay between the germline ends. The CDR3 DNA is TGTGCCAGCAGCTTCGGACAGCTTCGCTCTGGAAACACCATATATTTT. It encodes CASSFGQLRSGNTIYF.

The rearrangement joins TRBV5-1 to TRBJ1-1; possibly TRBD1 for D (5 bases). CDR1 is SGHRS, CDR2 YFSETQ, per germline. The CDR3 totals 14 residues. Trimming shortened V by 2 bases and J by 1 base, and 9 bases separated the two germline ends. The CDR3 loop reads CASSFDGGNTEAFF. In DNA form, the CDR3 reads TGCGCCAGCAGCTTCGACGGGGGGAACACTGAAGCTTTCTTT.